This TCR beta chain stems from a study of identical twins. Regarding the study as a whole: Insertions were fewer in abundant cord blood beta clonotypes, whereas memory repertoires showed none of this pattern. Invariant MAIT and iNKT cells may have partly biased zero-insertion analyses.

V shed 8 bases and J shed 3 bases, with 17 bases lying between them. CDR1 is MNHEY and CDR2 is SMNVEV in the germline V gene (reference sequence). CDR3 length: 14 residues. Template switching (which added a universal primer site) was used, and cDNA carried unique molecular identifiers. TCRdb redid the calling of the 5' RACE reads with MiXCR, one entry per CDR3 protein. The sample lists hundreds of thousands of distinct CDR3 sequences, 8.6% occurring once. This clonotype came up a few times. Its antigen remains unknown. The same data also contributed to another study, on yellow fever vaccine responses in identical twins.

This receptor was obtained from a woman younger than 30 in good health. The genes are TRBV27 and TRBJ2-7, with D uncertain. The sequencing sample was made of PBMCs. The DNA for the CDR3 is TGTGCCAGCTGCTCACCCTCTAAAGACTACGAGCAGTACTTC. It is translated as CASCSPSKDYEQYF.